The 31 T cell receptor beta chains listed next were all sequenced from one sample in a study of blood T cell repertoires in COVID-19. TCRdb's copy holds only in-frame clones and misses some; the assay was immunoSEQ multiplex PCR. The sample has about 250,000 clones, around 85% seen once. The sample consisted of peripheral blood. Every receptor here comes from a human donor with COVID-19, enrolled during active disease. The donor label of this sample is uncertain.

The V call is TRBV14, the J call TRBJ2-5, with D tentatively TRBD2 (7 bases). From germline, CDR1 is SGHDN and CDR2 FVKESK. The CDR3 covers 14 residues. V lost 4 bases, J lost 1 base, and 10 bases lay in between. In DNA, the CDR3 is TGTGCCAGCAGCCGGGGGGGCAGCCAAGAGACCCAGTACTTC. This sequence encodes CASSRGGSQETQYF.

The V call is TRBV19, the J call TRBJ2-3; TRBD1 matches 11 bases. The CDR3 length is 16 residues. Losses at the gene ends were 3 bases for V and 4 bases for J; bases not matched to a gene: 6. Germline V gene lookup returns CDR1 LNHDA and CDR2 SQIVND (reference sequence). The CDR3 loop reads CASSIGQGATPDTQYF. DNA for the CDR3: TGTGCCAGTAGTATTGGACAGGGGGCTACCCCAGATACGCAGTATTTT.

The chain carries TRBV10-1 and TRBJ2-1; 15 nucleotides line up with TRBD2. CDR1 and CDR2 from the germline V gene are WNHNN and SYGVQD (reference sequence). Trimming at V came to 2 bases and at J to 10 bases, leaving 3 bases not matched to a gene. This CDR3 is 15 amino acids long. The CDR3 coding sequence is TGCGCCAGCAGTGAGCGGACTAGCGGGAGGGGCGAGCAGTTCTTC. It encodes CASSERTSGRGEQFF.

This chain links TRBV3-1 (or the pseudogene TRBV3-2) with TRBJ1-4; D remains ambiguous. Trimming cost V 6 bases and J 6 bases, with 14 bases left between them. The CDR3 sequence is 14 residues long. Germline CDR1 and CDR2: LGHDT and YNNKEL (reference sequence). CDR3 sequence: CASSNSRIDEKLFF. Here the CDR3 DNA reads TGTGCCAGCAGTAACTCGCGGATCGATGAAAAACTGTTTTTT.

The V call is TRBV6-5, the J call TRBJ2-1; TRBD2 is a possible D gene (5 bases). V lost 8 bases and J 0 bases, leaving 11 bases between the germline ends. The CDR3 spans 14 residues. CDR1 and CDR2 from the germline V gene are MNHEY and SVGAGI. CDR3 nucleotide sequence: TGTGCCAGCGGTTCGGGGAGCTCCTACAATGAGCAGTTCTTC. As protein: CASGSGSSYNEQFF.

The chain uses TRBV30 and TRBJ1-1, with 9 bases that match TRBD1. Per the germline V gene, CDR1 is GTSNPN and CDR2 is SVGIG (reference sequence). This CDR3 has 14 amino acids. V was clipped by 0 bases and J by 3 bases; unmatched bases: 2. In DNA form, the CDR3 reads TGTGCCTGGAGTGTGGGACAGGGTGACACTGAAGCTTTCTTT. Its translation is CAWSVGQGDTEAFF.

The chain carries TRBV9 and TRBJ1-6; no reliable D call. Trimming removed 3 bases from V and 6 bases from J, with 7 bases in between. Germline lookup yields CDR1 SGDLS and CDR2 YYNGEE. The CDR3 covers 13 residues. CDR3 nucleotide sequence: TGTGCCAGCAGCGCAGAGGGTAATTCACCCCTCCACTTT. It yields the protein CASSAEGNSPLHF.

V usage is TRBV28 and J usage is TRBJ2-4; D possibly corresponds to TRBD2 (7 bases). CDR3 length: 17 residues. Trimming stripped 6 bases from V and 0 bases from J, with 18 bases between. CDR1 is MDHEN and CDR2 is SYDVKM in the germline V gene. Here the CDR3 reads CASSPGGGAQAKNIQYF. DNA of the CDR3: TGTGCCAGCAGCCCCGGAGGGGGGGCCCAAGCCAAAAACATTCAGTACTTC. The variable domain in full, with the rest retrieved from reference TRBV28 and TRBJ2-4, is DVKVTQSSRYLVKRTGEKVFLECVQDMDHENMFWYRQDPGLGLRLIYFSYDVKMKEKGDIPEGYSVSREKKERFSLILESASTNQTSMYLCASSPGGGAQAKNIQYFGAGTRLSVL.

A few counts support this clone. The chain couples TRBV2 to TRBJ2-1; 8 bases are a match to TRBD2. V shed 1 base and J 0 bases; nucleotides not matched to a gene: 8. CDR1 SNHLY and CDR2 FYNNEI come from the germline V gene. This CDR3 comprises 18 residues. The CDR3 reads CASSEVVTSGSSYNEQFF. Written as DNA, the CDR3 is TGTGCCAGCAGTGAAGTAGTAACTAGCGGTAGCTCCTACAATGAGCAGTTCTTC.

In this sample, this clone turned up once. The chain recombines TRBV4-3 with TRBJ2-7; 8 bases align to TRBD2. The germline V gene has CDR1 LGHNA and CDR2 YSLEER. The CDR3 sequence is 14 residues long. J gave up 2 bases and V 4 bases, and 4 bases lay outside the gene matches. The CDR3 DNA is TGCGCCAGCAGCCCCACGGGGGGGCCCTACGAGCAGTACTTC. Amino acids: CASSPTGGPYEQYF.

The V gene is TRBV12-5, the J gene TRBJ1-1; 10 nucleotides line up with TRBD1. Trimming removed 6 bases from V and 6 bases from J; junction bases left unmatched: 7. CDR3 length: 14 residues. The germline V gene has CDR1 LGHNT and CDR2 FRNRAP. The CDR3 is CASGAGTGAAEAFF. The CDR3 nucleotides read TGTGCTAGTGGCGCAGGGACAGGGGCTGCTGAAGCTTTCTTT.

The chain has TRBV5-6 and TRBJ1-3; no definite D call. The CDR3 is made up of 16 amino acids. The germline V gene encodes CDR1 SGHDT and CDR2 YYEEEE. V was cut by 6 bases and J by 4 bases, with 20 bases left in between. The CDR3 nucleotides read TGTGCCAGCACCGGCTCGGGCGGGTCCGCCGGAAACACCATATATTTT. Translating gives CASTGSGGSAGNTIYF.

This clone was picked up a small number of times. The chain has TRBV3-1 (or the pseudogene TRBV3-2) and TRBJ1-2; D unclear. Germline CDR1 and CDR2: LGHDT and YNNKEL (reference sequence). The CDR3 has 13 amino acids. The V end was cut by 4 bases, the J end by 3 bases, with 9 bases between. The CDR3 nucleotides read TGTGCCAGCAGCCCCGACGGGTACTATGGCTACACCTTC. Translated, it gives CASSPDGYYGYTF.

This chain links TRBV5-1 with TRBJ1-2, with a weak D call TRBD1 (5 bases). Per germline, CDR1 SGHRS and CDR2 YFSETQ. The ends were cut back, 4 bases at V and 0 bases at J, with 16 bases in the middle. The CDR3 runs to 16 residues. The CDR3, as DNA: TGCGCCAGCAGCCCCGAACCCCAGGGTACTAACTATGGCTACACCTTC. It codes for CASSPEPQGTNYGYTF.

This clone has only a few counts. This chain connects TRBV29-1 to TRBJ2-1; 10 nucleotides match TRBD1. This CDR3 contains 14 residues. V trimming: 2 bases; J trimming: 9 bases; junction bases outside the gene matches: 7. Per the germline V gene, CDR1 is SQVTM and CDR2 is ANQGSEA. DNA for the CDR3: TGCAGCGTTGAAAACCGACAGGGGGCGGGTGAGCAGTTCTTC. It encodes CSVENRQGAGEQFF.

The chain recombines TRBV19 with TRBJ1-1; tentatively, D is TRBD1 (6 bases). The CDR3 sequence is 13 residues long. Between the trimmed V and J ends, which lost 4 bases and 4 bases, there was a span of 10 bases. Germline V gene data show CDR1 as LNHDA and CDR2 as SQIVND (reference sequence). The CDR3 here is CASSTGTLTEAFF. The DNA for the CDR3 is TGTGCCAGTAGTACGGGGACACTCACTGAAGCTTTCTTT.

The chain employs TRBV9 and TRBJ1-1; D is unresolved. This CDR3 contains 13 residues. V lost 3 bases and J 2 bases, leaving 8 bases between the germline ends. Germline CDR1 SGDLS, CDR2 YYNGEE. This chain's CDR3 is CASSAQDNTEAFF. CDR3 bases: TGTGCCAGCAGCGCGCAGGATAACACTGAAGCTTTCTTT.

This rearrangement joins TRBV7-2 to TRBJ2-7, with D perhaps matching TRBD2 (6 bases). The CDR3 is 15 amino acids. The V end was cut by 5 bases, the J end by 0 bases, with 14 bases between. Germline loops: CDR1 SGHTA, CDR2 FQGNSA. CDR3 coding DNA: TGTGCCAGCAGCCTACGGGACGGGAGCTCCTACGAGCAGTACTTC. It specifies CASSLRDGSSYEQYF.

This chain connects TRBV6-5 to TRBJ2-7; D unresolved. V lost 2 bases to trimming and J lost 2 bases, with 13 bases between them. Germline-derived CDR1 and CDR2 are MNHEY and SVGAGI. The CDR3 consists of 15 residues. The CDR3 nucleotides read TGTGCCAGCAGTTACCACCCCCAGGAAGCCTACGAGCAGTACTTC. This sequence encodes CASSYHPQEAYEQYF.

CDR3 loop: CASSLVGGRLYEQYF. The CDR3 DNA is TGTGCCAGCAGCTTGGTCGGGGGAAGACTCTACGAGCAGTACTTC. This chain links TRBV5-4 with TRBJ2-7; D perhaps matches TRBD2 (6 bases). The CDR3 is made up of 15 amino acids. V gave up 0 bases and J gave up 3 bases, with 13 bases separating them. The germline gives CDR1 SGHNT, CDR2 YYREEE (reference sequence).

The chain is built from TRBV13 and TRBJ2-1; 16 nucleotides line up with TRBD2. The CDR3 runs to 16 residues. The V gene end was trimmed by 5 bases and the J gene end by 5 bases; junction bases not matched to a gene: 3. The germline gives CDR1 PRHDT, CDR2 FYEKMQ (reference sequence). The CDR3 protein is CASSRGLAGGDNEQFF. CDR3 DNA sequence: TGTGCCAGCAGCAGGGGACTAGCGGGAGGGGACAATGAGCAGTTCTTC.

The chain uses TRBV4-3 and TRBJ2-1; 8 bases map to TRBD2. This CDR3 contains 15 residues. Germline V gene lookup returns CDR1 LGHNA and CDR2 YSLEER. Trimming removed 0 bases from V and 8 bases from J; junction bases left unmatched: 6. CDR3 sequence reads: CASSQDYSGSDEQFF. DNA of the CDR3: TGCGCCAGCAGCCAAGACTACAGCGGGAGTGATGAGCAGTTCTTC.

The chain is built from TRBV4-1 and TRBJ1-5, with D possibly being TRBD1 (6 bases). This CDR3 has 15 residues. CDR1 and CDR2 from the germline V gene are MGHRA and YSYEKL. Trimming took 4 bases from V and 0 from J, leaving 10 bases between them. The CDR3 nucleotides are TGCGCCAGCAGCCCCAACAGGGATAGCAATCAGCCCCAGCATTTT. Its protein is CASSPNRDSNQPQHF.

The chain recombines TRBV6-5 with TRBJ2-7, with 10 positions matching TRBD2. Per the germline V gene, CDR1 is MNHEY and CDR2 is SVGAGI. Losses at the gene ends were 5 bases for V and 3 bases for J; bases not matched to a gene: 1. The CDR3 consists of 13 residues. The CDR3 nucleotides are TGTGCCAGCAGTAGGACTAGCGGCTACGAGCAGTACTTC. This codes for CASSRTSGYEQYF.

This chain connects TRBV7-2 to TRBJ2-1, with 13 bases fitting TRBD2. CDR1 and CDR2 (germline): SGHTA, FQGNSA. The CDR3 extends over 18 amino acids. The ends lost 2 bases at V and 4 bases at J; junction bases unmatched: 8. CDR3 protein: CASSLPMTSGRRYNEQFF. CDR3 nucleotide sequence: TGTGCCAGCAGCTTACCGATGACTAGCGGGAGGAGGTACAATGAGCAGTTCTTC.

The chain's CDR3 is CATSALRCPSLRGTQYF. CDR3 nucleotide sequence: TGTGCCACCAGTGCCTTGAGGTGCCCTAGTCTGCGGGGGACCCAGTACTTC. The chain joins TRBV24-1 to TRBJ2-5; perhaps TRBD2 as D (6 bases). This CDR3 region has 17 residues. Deletions cut 5 bases from V and 7 bases from J, with 25 bases between. The germline V gene has CDR1 KGHDR and CDR2 SFDVKD.

V is TRBV7-6 and J is TRBJ2-1; 11 bases agree with TRBD1. V was pared by 5 bases and J by 8 bases, with 8 bases of the junction left unmatched. From germline, CDR1 is SGHVS and CDR2 FNYEAQ. The CDR3 is 15 residues long. CDR3 sequence reads: CASSLLGQGADEQFF. CDR3 nucleotide sequence: TGTGCCAGCAGCCTACTCGGACAGGGGGCAGATGAGCAGTTCTTC.

This rearrangement joins TRBV27 to TRBJ1-1, with 8 bases lining up with TRBD1. The germline gives CDR1 MNHEY, CDR2 SMNVEV (reference sequence). V was pared by 5 bases and J by 6 bases, with 8 bases of the junction left unmatched. CDR3 length equals 14 residues. CDR3 sequence: CASSASGGRAEAFF. DNA of the CDR3: TGTGCCAGCAGTGCGTCAGGGGGCAGGGCTGAAGCTTTCTTT.

The gene calls are TRBV6-6 and TRBJ1-2; possible D gene TRBD1, 6 bases. Trimming left V 6 bases short and J 5 bases short, with 22 bases between. Per germline, CDR1 MNHNY and CDR2 SVGAGI (reference sequence). CDR3 length equals 16 residues. The CDR3 DNA is TGTGCCAGCAGCCTTACCCAAACTGACAGGTCGTATGGCTACACCTTC. It specifies CASSLTQTDRSYGYTF.

This clone was seen just once. The rearrangement uses TRBV3-1 (or the pseudogene TRBV3-2) and TRBJ1-1, with D uncertain. CDR1 and CDR2 (germline): LGHDT, YNNKEL (reference sequence). The CDR3 is 13 residues long. V lost 1 base and J lost 5, with 8 bases in between. For the CDR3, the DNA is TGTGCCAGCAGCCAAGTAGTTGAAACTGAAGCTTTCTTT. It encodes CASSQVVETEAFF.

V gene TRBV30 combines with J gene TRBJ1-1, with D perhaps matching TRBD1 (6 bases). The CDR3 extends over 13 amino acids. Germline loops: CDR1 GTSNPN, CDR2 SVGIG (reference sequence). V lost 4 bases, J lost 2 bases, and 11 bases lay in between. The CDR3: CAWTRQANTEAFF. The DNA for the CDR3 is TGTGCCTGGACTCGACAGGCAAACACTGAAGCTTTCTTT.